These 12 T cell receptor beta chains originate from one sample sequenced in a study of cytomegalovirus exposure and HLA in healthy donors. Method: immunoSEQ multiplex PCR; TCRdb's copy keeps in-frame clones and lacks some. The sample yields about 140,000 clones, 84% seen once. Source material: PBMCs. These receptors originate from a woman under 40 in good health and CMV-seronegative.

The chain recombines TRBV6-5 with TRBJ1-2; D is unclear. The germline V gene encodes CDR1 MNHEY and CDR2 SVGAGI. Trimming pared 7 bases from V and 8 bases from J, leaving 17 bases between. The CDR3 is 13 residues long. The CDR3 is CASKKGGEWGYTF. The DNA for the CDR3 is TGTGCCAGCAAAAAGGGCGGGGAGTGGGGCTACACCTTC.

In this sample, this clone turned up a few times. The rearrangement joins TRBV7-9 to TRBJ2-5, with D possibly being TRBD1 (6 bases). The germline V gene has CDR1 SEHNR and CDR2 FQNEAQ (reference sequence). The CDR3 length is 12 residues. V was pared by 5 bases and J by 5 bases, with 9 bases between. CDR3 region: CASSGRGETQYF. CDR3 DNA sequence: TGTGCCAGCAGCGGAAGGGGGGAGACCCAGTACTTC. The full variable domain, in which reference TRBV7-9 and TRBJ2-5 provide the parts outside the CDR3, is DTGVSQNPRHKITKRGQNVTFRCDPISEHNRLYWYRQTLGQGPEFLTYFQNEAQLEKSRLLSDRFSAERPKGSFSTLEIQRTEQGDSAMYLCASSGRGETQYFGPGTRLLVL.

The chain combines TRBV27 with TRBJ2-7; D possibly corresponds to TRBD1 (5 bases). CDR1 and CDR2 (germline): MNHEY, SMNVEV (reference sequence). V was cut by 3 bases and J by 5 bases, with 14 bases left in between. The CDR3 contains 14 residues. Here the CDR3 reads CASSFKAGSHEQYF. CDR3 DNA sequence: TGTGCCAGCAGTTTTAAGGCAGGGTCTCACGAGCAGTACTTC.

V gene TRBV5-6 combines with J gene TRBJ1-1, with D maybe TRBD1 (6 bases). Trimming shortened V by 2 bases and J by 11 bases, and 19 bases separated the two germline ends. Germline V lookup: CDR1 SGHDT, CDR2 YYEEEE. This CDR3 has 14 amino acids. The CDR3 spells CASSFRGGGEGAFF. In nucleotides, the CDR3 is TGTGCCAGCAGCTTCCGGGGGGGCGGGGAGGGTGCTTTCTTT.

The chain joins TRBV5-1 to TRBJ1-2; 8 bases agree with TRBD1. With V trimmed by 4 bases and J by 0 bases, 5 bases remained unmatched. Germline V gene sequence: CDR1 SGHRS, CDR2 YFSETQ. There are 15 residues in the CDR3. The CDR3 spells CASSPGQGPNYGYTF. CDR3 bases: TGCGCCAGCAGCCCAGGACAGGGCCCTAACTATGGCTACACCTTC.

The rearrangement links TRBV5-6 to TRBJ2-5; TRBD2 matches 8 bases. V dropped 2 bases and J dropped 1; count of bases not matched to a gene: 16. The CDR3 is 19 residues long. CDR1 is SGHDT and CDR2 is YYEEEE in the germline V gene. The CDR3 DNA reads TGTGCCAGCAGCTTAGGACGGGGGGGCCTGCAGTTGACCCAAGAGACCCAGTACTTC. The encoded protein is CASSLGRGGLQLTQETQYF.

This sequence joins TRBV7-2 and TRBJ1-4, with D tentatively TRBD1 (6 bases). Looked up from germline, CDR1 is SGHTA and CDR2 is FQGNSA. The CDR3 length is 15 residues. Deletions cut 5 bases from V and 2 bases from J, with 12 bases between. CDR3 nucleotide sequence: TGTGCCAGCAGCCAACAGGGAAACACTAATGAAAAACTGTTTTTT. Its protein is CASSQQGNTNEKLFF.

In nucleotides, the CDR3 is TGTGCTAGTGGGGAAGGACAGGTTGGGGAAGATACGCAGTATTTT. Protein sequence: CASGEGQVGEDTQYF. The rearrangement uses TRBV12-5 and TRBJ2-3, with TRBD1 matching 7 bases. Germline values: CDR1 LGHNT, CDR2 FRNRAP. The CDR3 is 15 residues long. The junction had 11 bases not matched to a gene; V was cut back by 6 bases and J by 5 bases.

The chain joins TRBV30 to TRBJ1-2; 9 positions agree with TRBD1. The CDR3 has 13 amino acids. Germline lookup yields CDR1 GTSNPN and CDR2 SVGIG (reference sequence). V lost 2 bases, J lost 6 bases, and 4 bases stayed unmatched. CDR3 sequence: CAWSIRQGDGYTF. As DNA, the CDR3 is TGTGCCTGGAGTATAAGACAGGGGGATGGCTACACCTTC.

The chain couples TRBV10-1 to TRBJ2-7, with 13 bases fitting TRBD2. Germline V gives CDR1 WNHNN, CDR2 SYGVQD (reference sequence). The length of the CDR3 is 16 residues. J gave up 0 bases and V 6 bases, and 5 bases lay outside the gene matches. The CDR3 region is CASRGTSGVYSYEQYF. The CDR3 nucleotides are TGCGCCAGCAGGGGGACTAGCGGGGTTTACTCCTACGAGCAGTACTTC.

V usage is TRBV6-6 and J usage is TRBJ1-4; 10 bases are a match to TRBD1. This CDR3 has 16 residues. CDR1 MNHNY and CDR2 SVGAGI come from the germline V gene (reference sequence). V dropped 2 bases and J dropped 11; count of bases not matched to a gene: 11. CDR3 loop: CASSYPTGGAPLKLFF. The CDR3 region has the DNA TGTGCCAGCAGTTACCCGACAGGGGGCGCGCCGTTGAAACTGTTTTTT.

Remarks on this clone: Other DNA sequences in the same sample also yield this CDR3. The V gene is TRBV28, the J gene TRBJ1-2; D is unresolved. The CDR3 totals 12 residues. V was pared by 2 bases and J by 5 bases, with 6 bases between. Germline CDR1 and CDR2: MDHEN and SYDVKM. This chain's CDR3 is CASSLPGYGYTF. The CDR3 DNA sequence: TGTGCCAGCAGTTTACCGGGGTATGGCTACACCTTC.